This T cell receptor (beta chain) was profiled in a study of patients and donors after allogeneic stem cell transplantation (dated by TCRdb to 2020 to 2022). Per the germline V gene, SGHVS is the CDR1 and FNYEAQ is the CDR2. From its cysteine to its phenylalanine, the CDR3 spans 16 amino acids. The DNA shown is the 48-base CDR3, in frame from base 1. V is shortened by 2 bases, J by 2 bases, and the region joining them spans 14 bases. The library was prepared using RT-PCR. Sequencing was performed on a NextSeq 550. The public sequencing data were trimmed at Q25 with fastp and processed into clonotypes with MiXCR by TCRdb, which kept only in-frame beta chains. CDR3 protein duplicates are merged, each entry listing the most common genes and DNA. The sample records approximately 200,000 distinct CDR3 sequences, roughly two fifths of which are singletons. Approximately 32% of the sample rests with the top ten.

Only a few counts were recorded for this clonotype. There is no known antigen for this receptor. Base qualities are not at hand, and no much larger clone is one base apart. Material for sequencing was blood, either unsorted or a sorted T cell fraction (not recorded which). The V and J segments used are TRBV7-6 and TRBJ2-3; a tentative D match to TRBD1 spans 6 bases. The source is a human donor who was either an allogeneic HSCT recipient or a stem cell or donor lymphocyte infusion donor (not recorded which). It is not recorded whose cells these are; they may come from a transplant donor. The CDR3 protein: CASSLNSQGITDTQYF. The DNA sequence is TGTGCCAGCAGCTTAAACAGCCAGGGGATCACAGATACGCAGTATTTT.